Listed below are T cell receptor beta chains from one sample, sequenced in a study of blood T cell repertoires in COVID-19. Libraries were prepared by immunoSEQ multiplex PCR; TCRdb keeps only in-frame clonotypes and omits some of them. The sample carries just under 40,000 clones, roughly 85% recorded once. Sequences were obtained from peripheral blood. These receptors all come from a human donor in a cohort sampled during active COVID-19. CDR3s include the opening cysteine and the closing phenylalanine or tryptophan. Fields, in order: V gene, J gene, D gene, clone size, CDR3 length, CDR3 DNA, CDR3 protein. A D gene is named only where the DNA matches it firmly. The listing skips clone size in some rows; elsewhere it reads once, few, many or a size class.

v_call: TRBV5-4; j_call: TRBJ2-7; d_call: TRBD2; clone_size: NA; cdr3_length: 15; cdr3_nt: TGTGCCAGCAGCTTGGACGCGGGGGTGGGCGGCGAGCAGTACTTC; cdr3_aa: CASSLDAGVGGEQYF
v_call: TRBV28; j_call: TRBJ2-1; d_call: TRBD2; clone_size: NA; cdr3_length: 16; cdr3_nt: TGTGCCAGCAGTCCTACTAGCGGGAGTCCCTACAATGAGCAGTTCTTC; cdr3_aa: CASSPTSGSPYNEQFF
v_call: TRBV12-5; j_call: TRBJ2-7; d_call: NA; clone_size: NA; cdr3_length: 16; cdr3_nt: TGTGCTAGTGCCCTGGGGGGGGCCCCGGCCTCCTACGAGCAGTACTTC; cdr3_aa: CASALGGAPASYEQYF
v_call: TRBV19; j_call: TRBJ2-1; d_call: TRBD1; clone_size: NA; cdr3_length: 16; cdr3_nt: TGTGCCAGTAGTATTGGCAGGGCGACAGGGCAGAATGAGCAGTTCTTC; cdr3_aa: CASSIGRATGQNEQFF
v_call: TRBV7-2; j_call: TRBJ1-3; d_call: TRBD1; clone_size: NA; cdr3_length: 14; cdr3_nt: TGTGCCAGCAGACCACAGGGGGTCGGAAACACCATATATTTT; cdr3_aa: CASRPQGVGNTIYF
v_call: TRBV15; j_call: TRBJ1-3; d_call: NA; clone_size: NA; cdr3_length: 16; cdr3_nt: TGTGCCACCAGCAGAGATATGGCAGGGACTGGAAACACCATATATTTT; cdr3_aa: CATSRDMAGTGNTIYF
v_call: TRBV11-1; j_call: TRBJ2-7; d_call: TRBD1; clone_size: NA; cdr3_length: 16; cdr3_nt: TGTGCCAGCAGCTTAGCCGGGACAGGGGGCCCTTACGAGCAGTACTTC; cdr3_aa: CASSLAGTGGPYEQYF
v_call: TRBV20-1; j_call: TRBJ2-5; d_call: NA; clone_size: NA; cdr3_length: 15; cdr3_nt: TGCAGTGCTAGTGGGGGGCAACCTTCCCAAGAGACCCAGTACTTC; cdr3_aa: CSASGGQPSQETQYF
v_call: TRBV5-4; j_call: TRBJ2-2; d_call: NA; clone_size: NA; cdr3_length: 13; cdr3_nt: TGTGCCAGCAGCCATCCCGGGACCGGGGAGCTGTTTTTT; cdr3_aa: CASSHPGTGELFF
v_call: TRBV25-1; j_call: TRBJ2-2; d_call: NA; clone_size: few; cdr3_length: 16; cdr3_nt: TGTGCCAGCACTCACAGACTAGTTGGGGATTCCGGGGAGCTGTTTTTT; cdr3_aa: CASTHRLVGDSGELFF
v_call: TRBV5-1; j_call: TRBJ1-6; d_call: NA; clone_size: NA; cdr3_length: 16; cdr3_nt: TGCGCCAGCAGCATAGGCGGCGAGGGCACGAACTCACCCCTCCACTTT; cdr3_aa: CASSIGGEGTNSPLHF
v_call: TRBV10-3; j_call: TRBJ2-2; d_call: TRBD2; clone_size: few; cdr3_length: 15; cdr3_nt: TGTGCCATCAGTGAGGGACTAGCGGGAGCCGGGGAGCTGTTTTTT; cdr3_aa: CAISEGLAGAGELFF
v_call: TRBV3-1/TRBV3-2; j_call: TRBJ2-1; d_call: NA; clone_size: NA; cdr3_length: 16; cdr3_nt: TGTGCCAGCAGCCAAGGTCGGGCCGGGAGTCGCAATGAGCAGTTCTTC; cdr3_aa: CASSQGRAGSRNEQFF
v_call: TRBV2; j_call: TRBJ2-2; d_call: NA; clone_size: once; cdr3_length: 15; cdr3_nt: TGTGCCAGCAAAAGTTCAGGGATGAACACCGGGGAGCTGTTTTTT; cdr3_aa: CASKSSGMNTGELFF
v_call: TRBV6-6; j_call: TRBJ1-2; d_call: TRBD1; clone_size: once; cdr3_length: 15; cdr3_nt: TGTGCCAGCAGTTTGATCGACAGGGGTGTCTATGGCTACACCTTC; cdr3_aa: CASSLIDRGVYGYTF
v_call: TRBV5-6; j_call: TRBJ1-1; d_call: NA; clone_size: NA; cdr3_length: 14; cdr3_nt: TGTGCCAGCAGCTTGGCGCAGGTTGGCACTGAAGCTTTCTTT; cdr3_aa: CASSLAQVGTEAFF
v_call: TRBV3-1/TRBV3-2; j_call: TRBJ2-1; d_call: NA; clone_size: NA; cdr3_length: 14; cdr3_nt: TGTGCCAGCAGCCATCGGAGGGAGATCAATGAGCAGTTCTTC; cdr3_aa: CASSHRREINEQFF
v_call: TRBV4-1; j_call: TRBJ1-1; d_call: NA; clone_size: few; cdr3_length: 15; cdr3_nt: TGCGCCAGCAGCCAAGAGATAACGGTGAACACTGAAGCTTTCTTT; cdr3_aa: CASSQEITVNTEAFF
v_call: TRBV5-1; j_call: TRBJ1-3; d_call: NA; clone_size: NA; cdr3_length: 15; cdr3_nt: TGCGCCAGCAGCCCAACGGGGTTCTCTGGAAACACCATATATTTT; cdr3_aa: CASSPTGFSGNTIYF
v_call: TRBV19; j_call: TRBJ1-2; d_call: NA; clone_size: NA; cdr3_length: 13; cdr3_nt: TGTGCCAGTAGTATCGACAGTTCCTATGGCTACACCTTC; cdr3_aa: CASSIDSSYGYTF
v_call: TRBV12-3/TRBV12-4; j_call: TRBJ1-1; d_call: NA; clone_size: NA; cdr3_length: 10; cdr3_nt: TGTGCCACCGGTAACACTGAAGCTTTCTTT; cdr3_aa: CATGNTEAFF
v_call: TRBV5-4; j_call: TRBJ1-1; d_call: TRBD1; clone_size: NA; cdr3_length: 13; cdr3_nt: TGTGCCAGCAGCTACGCAGGGGGCACTGAAGCTTTCTTT; cdr3_aa: CASSYAGGTEAFF
v_call: TRBV5-6; j_call: TRBJ2-7; d_call: TRBD1; clone_size: NA; cdr3_length: 15; cdr3_nt: TGTGCCAGCAGCTCCCTGGGACAGGTCCCCTACGAGCAGTACTTC; cdr3_aa: CASSSLGQVPYEQYF
v_call: TRBV10-3; j_call: TRBJ1-2; d_call: NA; clone_size: NA; cdr3_length: 14; cdr3_nt: TGTGCCATCAGTGCGGGTGCGGCTTTAGCGGGCTACACCTTC; cdr3_aa: CAISAGAALAGYTF